Listed here is a single TCR beta chain. The sample belongs to a study of blood T cell repertoires in COVID-19. Background on the study: From the United States, Italy and Spain came samples of acute and convalescent COVID-19. T cells, B-cell-depleted T cells, or PBMCs supplied cDNA or gDNA.

V lost 6 bases to trimming and J lost 4 bases, with 9 bases between them. The CDR3 is 13 amino acids. Looked up from germline, CDR1 is MNHEY and CDR2 is SVGAGI. As originally analysed: Counts of nucleated cells, estimated from reference gene primer amplification, were obtained. Assay: immunoSEQ multiplex PCR; the TCRdb copy retains only in-frame clones and omits some. That table gives V, J and clone size, and the DNA gave D and trimming. In the table there are 130,000 to 150,000 clones, 81% of which are singletons. Sequenced sample: peripheral blood. This clonotype was sampled from a human donor with acute or convalescent COVID-19. The donor label of this sample is uncertain. This chain links TRBV6-5 with TRBJ2-2, with D perhaps TRBD2 (6 bases). CDR3 DNA sequence: TGTGCCAGCAGCCGGGACTCCACCGGGGAGCTGTTTTTT. Amino acids: CASSRDSTGELFF.